This entry lists 17 T cell receptor beta chains sequenced from one sample in a study of blood T cell repertoires in COVID-19 (dated by TCRdb to 2020 to 2022). To prepare the library, the immunoSEQ multiplex PCR assay was applied. TCRdb retrieved this table from immuneACCESS and kept in-frame rearrangements only. Not all clones are present; in checked studies, unresolved V genes account for under half, and no reason is known for the remainder. The table for this sample lists around 190,000 clones; 81% of them were counted only once. The ten largest clones add up to around 10% of the sample. Sequenced material: peripheral blood. These receptors came from a woman between 40 and 55 years old with COVID-19, enrolled during active disease.

Details on this clone: This sample also contains other DNA sequences that code for the same CDR3. The chain links TRBV6-5 to TRBJ2-3, with 10 positions matching TRBD1. Germline assignment: CDR1 MNHEY and CDR2 SVGAGI. The CDR3 sequence is 15 residues long. The V and J ends lost 2 bases and 6 bases, in that order; junction bases with no gene match: 5. The CDR3 region is CASSYGTGESDTQYF. The CDR3 DNA is TGTGCCAGCAGTTACGGGACAGGGGAGTCGGATACGCAGTATTTT.

The chain has TRBV7-9 and TRBJ1-1; a possible D gene is TRBD1 (5 bases). V was pared by 7 bases and J by 4 bases, with 16 bases between. The CDR3 has 14 residues. Germline CDR1 reads SEHNR; CDR2 reads FQNEAQ (reference sequence). CDR3 protein: CASTPFGAITEAFF. In DNA, the CDR3 is TGTGCCAGCACCCCCTTTGGGGCGATCACTGAAGCTTTCTTT.

J is TRBJ2-7 and V is TRBV10-3, with D possibly being TRBD2 (6 bases). Germline loops: CDR1 ENHRY, CDR2 SYGVKD. This CDR3 has 13 residues. V lost 2 bases to trimming and J lost 6 bases, with 11 bases between them. CDR3 protein: CAISEAGWSEQYF. The CDR3 nucleotides are TGTGCCATCAGTGAGGCGGGGTGGAGCGAGCAGTACTTC.

The V and J genes are TRBV29-1 and TRBJ2-3; 8 nucleotides line up with TRBD2. V was pared by 2 bases and J by 5 bases, with 15 bases of the junction left unmatched. This CDR3 has 17 amino acids. Germline assignment: CDR1 SQVTM and CDR2 ANQGSEA. CDR3 DNA sequence: TGCAGCGTTGAAATTCGATTCAAGCGGGGGCCCCAAGATACGCAGTATTTT. This codes for CSVEIRFKRGPQDTQYF.

The rearrangement uses TRBV11-2 and TRBJ1-1; D may be TRBD1 (6 bases). This CDR3 region has 13 residues. The germline V and J ends were trimmed by 7 bases and 4 bases, with 13 bases remaining between them. From germline, CDR1 is SGHAT and CDR2 FQNNGV. CDR3 sequence reads: CASIHAGATEAFF. CDR3 bases: TGTGCCAGCATCCATGCAGGGGCCACTGAAGCTTTCTTT. Using reference TRBV11-2 and TRBJ1-1 for the parts outside the CDR3, the full variable domain is EAGVAQSPRYKIIEKRQSVAFWCNPISGHATLYWYQQILGQGPKLLIQFQNNGVVDDSQLPKDRFSAERLKGVDSTLKIQPAKLEDSAVYLCASIHAGATEAFFGQGTRLTVV.

The genes are TRBV9 and TRBJ2-2, with 7 nucleotides matching TRBD2. V lost 6 bases to trimming and J lost 6 bases; unmatched junction nucleotides: 23. Looked up from germline, CDR1 is SGDLS and CDR2 is YYNGEE. The CDR3 runs 19 residues. The CDR3 reads CASTPREALNRISPGELFF. The CDR3 nucleotides are TGTGCCAGCACGCCCCGGGAGGCCCTAAACCGAATTAGTCCCGGGGAGCTGTTTTTT.

The V and J genes are TRBV19 and TRBJ2-7, with D possibly TRBD2 on 6 matching bases. CDR3 length: 13 amino acids. CDR1 and CDR2 (germline): LNHDA, SQIVND (reference sequence). Between the trimmed V and J ends, which lost 8 bases and 1 base, there was a span of 12 bases. The CDR3 region is CASSWGVSYEQYF. The CDR3 DNA follows: TGTGCCAGTTCATGGGGGGTATCCTACGAGCAGTACTTC.

The chain has TRBV2 and TRBJ2-7, with D perhaps matching TRBD2 (6 bases). The CDR3 length is 16 residues. V lost 7 bases and J 0 bases, leaving 19 bases between the germline ends. CDR1 and CDR2 (germline): SNHLY, FYNNEI. CDR3 amino acids: CASTKWRGGASYEQYF. The CDR3 nucleotides read TGTGCCAGCACCAAGTGGCGGGGTGGGGCCTCCTACGAGCAGTACTTC.

This chain connects TRBV5-4 to TRBJ2-1; 11 bases align to TRBD2. The trim removed 4 bases at V and 0 bases at J, leaving 6 bases unmatched. This CDR3 contains 17 residues. CDR1 is SGHNT, CDR2 YYREEE, per germline (reference sequence). This CDR3 is CASSPGGTSGSYNEQFF. DNA for the CDR3: TGTGCCAGCAGCCCTGGCGGGACTAGCGGCTCCTACAATGAGCAGTTCTTC.

V gene TRBV5-6 combines with J gene TRBJ1-1; possibly TRBD1 for D (5 bases). V was cut by 4 bases and J by 0 bases, with 16 bases left in between. The CDR3 is 16 amino acids. In germline, CDR1 is SGHDT, CDR2 YYEEEE. The DNA for the CDR3 is TGTGCCAGCAGCCGACTCAGGGTCGCCTTGAACACTGAAGCTTTCTTT. Translation gives CASSRLRVALNTEAFF.

This rearrangement joins TRBV30 to TRBJ1-5, with 7 bases lining up with TRBD1. Germline loops: CDR1 GTSNPN, CDR2 SVGIG (reference sequence). The J segment lost 5 bases and the V segment lost 2 bases, leaving 18 bases of the junction unmatched. The CDR3 consists of 18 residues. The CDR3 nucleotides are TGTGCCTGGAGTAGGGGACAAGAAACGGGACAGCGGGATCAGCCCCAGCATTTT. Its translation: CAWSRGQETGQRDQPQHF.

This chain's CDR3 is CASSGLAGEEQFF. The CDR3 nucleotides are TGTGCCAGCTCGGGACTAGCGGGGGAGGAGCAGTTCTTC. The chain recombines TRBV6-5 with TRBJ2-1; 14 positions match TRBD2. The germline V gene has CDR1 MNHEY and CDR2 SVGAGI. The J segment lost 10 bases and the V segment lost 8 bases, leaving 4 bases of the junction unmatched. The CDR3 length is 13 residues.

The chain links TRBV6-5 to TRBJ2-5; 7 bases agree with TRBD1. Per germline, CDR1 MNHEY and CDR2 SVGAGI. Unmatched junction bases numbered 6, after V lost 6 bases and J lost 5 bases. The CDR3 has 13 amino acids. The CDR3 sequence: CASRETGYETQYF. CDR3 DNA: TGTGCCAGCAGGGAGACAGGGTATGAGACCCAGTACTTC.

This clone was seen repeatedly, ten times or more. The chain recombines TRBV27 with TRBJ2-1, with 11 bases aligning to TRBD2. The CDR3 contains 15 residues. Germline loops: CDR1 MNHEY, CDR2 SMNVEV (reference sequence). The V gene end was trimmed by 0 bases and the J gene end by 7 bases; junction bases not matched to a gene: 2. CDR3 sequence reads: CASSLSASGRNEQFF. The CDR3 DNA reads as TGTGCCAGCAGTTTATCTGCTAGCGGGAGGAATGAGCAGTTCTTC.

The chain carries TRBV9 and TRBJ2-7; 9 bases are shared with TRBD2. V lost 2 bases to trimming and J lost 0 bases; unmatched junction nucleotides: 6. Germline V gene sequence: CDR1 SGDLS, CDR2 YYNGEE. This CDR3 has 16 residues. CDR3 residues: CASSVRATSGSYEQYF. The CDR3 nucleotides are TGTGCCAGCAGCGTTCGAGCGACTAGCGGCTCCTACGAGCAGTACTTC.

This rearrangement joins TRBV7-9 to TRBJ2-1; 8 bases line up with TRBD1. The trim removed 0 bases at V and 5 bases at J, leaving 6 bases unmatched. The germline CDR1 and CDR2 sequences are SEHNR and FQNEAQ (reference sequence). This CDR3 spans 16 amino acids. This chain's CDR3 is CASSLAAGTGDNEQFF. CDR3 bases: TGTGCCAGCAGCTTAGCTGCCGGGACAGGAGACAATGAGCAGTTCTTC.

The genes are TRBV19 and TRBJ2-1; 15 bases align to TRBD2. The V segment lost 3 bases and the J segment 1 base; nucleotides outside the gene matches: 7. Germline CDR1 is LNHDA and CDR2 is SQIVND (reference sequence). This CDR3 has 19 residues. CDR3 coding DNA: TGTGCCAGTAGTATGGGTCCCGGGACTAGCGGGAGGTCCTACAATGAGCAGTTCTTC. As protein: CASSMGPGTSGRSYNEQFF.